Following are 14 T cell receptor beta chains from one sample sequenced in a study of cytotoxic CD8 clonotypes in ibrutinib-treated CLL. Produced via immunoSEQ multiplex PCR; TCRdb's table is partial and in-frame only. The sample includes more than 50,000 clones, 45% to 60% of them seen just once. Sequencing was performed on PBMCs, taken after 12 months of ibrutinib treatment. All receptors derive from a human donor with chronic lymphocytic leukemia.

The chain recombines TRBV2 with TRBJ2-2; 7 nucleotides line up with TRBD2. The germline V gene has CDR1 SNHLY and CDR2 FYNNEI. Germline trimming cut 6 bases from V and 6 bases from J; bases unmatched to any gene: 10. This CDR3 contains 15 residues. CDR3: CASSKRGDNSGELFF. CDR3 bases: TGTGCCAGCAGCAAACGGGGGGATAACTCCGGGGAGCTGTTTTTT.

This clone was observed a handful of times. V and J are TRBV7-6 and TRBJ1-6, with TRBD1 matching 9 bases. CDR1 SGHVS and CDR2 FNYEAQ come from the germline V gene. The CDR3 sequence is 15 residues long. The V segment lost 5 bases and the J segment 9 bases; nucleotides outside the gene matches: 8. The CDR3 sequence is CASSPTPGQGSPLHF. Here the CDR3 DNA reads TGTGCCAGCAGCCCTACGCCGGGACAGGGTTCACCCCTCCACTTT.

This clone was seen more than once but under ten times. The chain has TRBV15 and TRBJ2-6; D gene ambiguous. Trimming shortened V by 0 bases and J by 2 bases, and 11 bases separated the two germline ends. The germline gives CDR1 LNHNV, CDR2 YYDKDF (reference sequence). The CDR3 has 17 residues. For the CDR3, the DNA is TGTGCCACCAGCAGAGATTTCAGGTCTACTGGGGCCAACGTCCTGACTTTC. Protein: CATSRDFRSTGANVLTF.

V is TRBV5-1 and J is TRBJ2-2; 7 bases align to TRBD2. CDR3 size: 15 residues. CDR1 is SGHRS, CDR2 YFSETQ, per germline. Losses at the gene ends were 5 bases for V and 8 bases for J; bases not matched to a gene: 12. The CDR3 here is CASRTRLAAEGELFF. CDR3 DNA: TGCGCCAGCAGGACGAGACTAGCCGCGGAAGGGGAGCTGTTTTTT. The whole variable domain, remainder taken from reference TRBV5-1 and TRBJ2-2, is KAGVTQTPRYLIKTRGQQVTLSCSPISGHRSVSWYQQTPGQGLQFLFEYFSETQRNKGNFPGRFSGRQFSNSRSEMNVSTLELGDSALYLCASRTRLAAEGELFFGEGSRLTVL.

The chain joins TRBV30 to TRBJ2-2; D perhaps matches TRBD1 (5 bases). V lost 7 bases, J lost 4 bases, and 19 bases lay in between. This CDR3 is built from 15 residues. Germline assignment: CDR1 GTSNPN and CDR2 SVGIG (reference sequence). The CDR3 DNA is TGTGCCTTGGATAAGGGGTGGAGAAGCACCGGGGAGCTGTTTTTT. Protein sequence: CALDKGWRSTGELFF.

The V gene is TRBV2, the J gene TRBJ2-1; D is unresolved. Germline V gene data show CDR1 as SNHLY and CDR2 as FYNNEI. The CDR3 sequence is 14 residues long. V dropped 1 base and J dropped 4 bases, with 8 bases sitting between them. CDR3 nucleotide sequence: TGTGCCAGCAGTGAAGAGGCGAGGTACAATGAGCAGTTCTTC. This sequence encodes CASSEEARYNEQFF. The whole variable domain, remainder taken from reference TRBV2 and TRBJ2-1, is EPEVTQTPSHQVTQMGQEVILRCVPISNHLYFYWYRQILGQKVEFLVSFYNNEISEKSEIFDDQFSVERPDGSNFTLKIRSTKLEDSAMYFCASSEEARYNEQFFGPGTRLTVL.

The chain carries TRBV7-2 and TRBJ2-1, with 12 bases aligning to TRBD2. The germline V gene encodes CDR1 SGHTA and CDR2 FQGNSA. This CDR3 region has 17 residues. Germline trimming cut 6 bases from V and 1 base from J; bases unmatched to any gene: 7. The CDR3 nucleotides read TGTGCCAGCAGACTGACTAGCGGGAGAGCTTCCTACAATGAGCAGTTCTTC. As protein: CASRLTSGRASYNEQFF.

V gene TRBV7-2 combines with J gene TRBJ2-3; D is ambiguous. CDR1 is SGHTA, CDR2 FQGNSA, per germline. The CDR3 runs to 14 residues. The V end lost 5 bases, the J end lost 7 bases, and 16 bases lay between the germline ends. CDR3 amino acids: CASSRDPGPYTQYF. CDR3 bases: TGTGCCAGCAGCCGTGATCCGGGCCCCTATACGCAGTATTTT.

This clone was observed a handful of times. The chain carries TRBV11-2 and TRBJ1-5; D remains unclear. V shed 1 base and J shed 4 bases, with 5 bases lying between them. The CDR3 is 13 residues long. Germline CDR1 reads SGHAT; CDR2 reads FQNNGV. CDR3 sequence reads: CASSLGRNQPQHF. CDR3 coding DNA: TGTGCCAGCAGCTTAGGCAGGAATCAGCCCCAGCATTTT.

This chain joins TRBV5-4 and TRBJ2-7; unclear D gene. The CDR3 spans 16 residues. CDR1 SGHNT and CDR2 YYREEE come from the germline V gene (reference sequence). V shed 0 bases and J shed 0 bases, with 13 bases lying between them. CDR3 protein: CASSLGVPGGSYEQYF. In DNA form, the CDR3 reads TGTGCCAGCAGCTTGGGGGTACCCGGCGGCTCCTACGAGCAGTACTTC.

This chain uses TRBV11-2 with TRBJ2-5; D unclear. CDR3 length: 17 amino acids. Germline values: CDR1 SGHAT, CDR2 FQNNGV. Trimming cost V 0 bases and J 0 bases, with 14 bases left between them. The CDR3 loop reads CASSLDRRQIYQETQYF. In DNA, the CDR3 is TGTGCCAGCAGCTTAGATCGGCGCCAGATATACCAAGAGACCCAGTACTTC.

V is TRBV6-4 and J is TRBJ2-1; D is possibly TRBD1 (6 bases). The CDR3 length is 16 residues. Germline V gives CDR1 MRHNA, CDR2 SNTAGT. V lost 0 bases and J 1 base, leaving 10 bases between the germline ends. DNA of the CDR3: TGTGCCAGCAGTGACTCCGGGACACCTTCCTACAATGAGCAGTTCTTC. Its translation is CASSDSGTPSYNEQFF.

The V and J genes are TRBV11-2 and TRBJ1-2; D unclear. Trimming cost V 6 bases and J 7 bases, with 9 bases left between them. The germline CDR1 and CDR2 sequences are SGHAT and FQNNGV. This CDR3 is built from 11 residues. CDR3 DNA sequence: TGTGCCAGCAGTGGCCGGTTTGGCTACACCTTC. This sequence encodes CASSGRFGYTF.

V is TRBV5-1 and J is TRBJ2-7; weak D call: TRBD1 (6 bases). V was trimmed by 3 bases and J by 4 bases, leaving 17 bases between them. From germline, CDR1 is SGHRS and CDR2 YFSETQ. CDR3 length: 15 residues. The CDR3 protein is CASSSEQGRTYEQYF. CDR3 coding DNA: TGCGCCAGCAGCTCCGAACAGGGACGAACGTACGAGCAGTACTTC.